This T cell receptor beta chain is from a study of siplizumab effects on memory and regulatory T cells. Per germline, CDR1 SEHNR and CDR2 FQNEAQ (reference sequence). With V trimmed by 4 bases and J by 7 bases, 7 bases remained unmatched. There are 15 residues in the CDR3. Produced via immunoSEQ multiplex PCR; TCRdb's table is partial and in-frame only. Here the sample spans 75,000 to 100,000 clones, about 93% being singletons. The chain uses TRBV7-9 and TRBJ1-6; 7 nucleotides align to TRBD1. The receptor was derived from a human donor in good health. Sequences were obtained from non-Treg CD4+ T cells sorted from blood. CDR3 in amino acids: CASSSPGQINSPLHF. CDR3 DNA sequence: TGTGCCAGCAGCTCACCGGGACAGATAAATTCACCCCTCCACTTT.